Following are 3 T cell receptor beta chains from one sample sequenced in a study of PD-1 blockade in classical Hodgkin lymphoma. The data were produced by immunoSEQ multiplex PCR, yet TCRdb's version contains in-frame clones alone and is incomplete. The repertoire has fewer than 25,000 clones, about 82% of them found once; the top ten carry about 7.8%. Each patient experienced a relapse that followed autologous stem cell transplantation, and brentuximab vedotin exposure varied. Here the sequenced sample was peripheral blood mononuclear cells (PBMCs), taken before the second cycle of nivolumab. These TCRs come from a human donor with classical Hodgkin lymphoma.

The chain couples TRBV7-2 to TRBJ1-6; D gene ambiguous. Germline values: CDR1 SGHTA, CDR2 FQGNSA. This CDR3 is built from 16 residues. Trimming left V 1 base short and J 8 bases short, with 15 bases between. In DNA form, the CDR3 reads TGTGCCAGCAGCTTAGGGGCAGGAGGTTGGGATTCACCCCTCCACTTT. Residues: CASSLGAGGWDSPLHF.

J is TRBJ2-5 and V is TRBV15; 9 bases line up with TRBD1. This CDR3 has 15 residues. Trimming took 3 bases from V and 5 from J; bases not matched to a gene: 7. The germline V gene has CDR1 LNHNV and CDR2 YYDKDF (reference sequence). For the CDR3, the DNA is TGTGCCACCAGCAGGGGGGGACAGGGAAGCGAGACCCAGTACTTC. Amino acids: CATSRGGQGSETQYF.

V usage is TRBV15 and J usage is TRBJ2-5, with TRBD1 identical over 7 bases. With 4 bases clipped from V and 5 bases from J, the junction kept 1 base outside the gene matches. CDR3 size: 12 residues. Germline loops: CDR1 LNHNV, CDR2 YYDKDF (reference sequence). This chain's CDR3 is CATSNRGETQYF. The CDR3 DNA reads as TGTGCCACCAGCAACAGGGGTGAGACCCAGTACTTC.